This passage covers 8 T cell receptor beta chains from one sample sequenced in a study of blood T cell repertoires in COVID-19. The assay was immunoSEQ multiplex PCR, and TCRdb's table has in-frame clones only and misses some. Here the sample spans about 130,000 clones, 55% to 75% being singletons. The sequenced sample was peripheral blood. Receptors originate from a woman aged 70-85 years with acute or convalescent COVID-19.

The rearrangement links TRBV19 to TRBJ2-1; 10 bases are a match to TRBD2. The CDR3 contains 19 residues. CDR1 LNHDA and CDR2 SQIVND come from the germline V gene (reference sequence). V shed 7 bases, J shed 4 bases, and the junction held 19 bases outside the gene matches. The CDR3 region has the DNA TGTGCCAGTAAACAAACGAGGACTAGCGGTGAAAGGGGGTACAATGAGCAGTTCTTC. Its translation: CASKQTRTSGERGYNEQFF.

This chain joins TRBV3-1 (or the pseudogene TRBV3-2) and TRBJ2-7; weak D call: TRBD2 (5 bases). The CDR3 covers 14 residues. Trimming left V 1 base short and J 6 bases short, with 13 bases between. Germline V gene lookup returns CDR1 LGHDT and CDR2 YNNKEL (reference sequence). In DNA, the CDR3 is TGTGCCAGCAGCCAAGGAAGTCTAGCAGGCGAGCAGTACTTC. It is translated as CASSQGSLAGEQYF.

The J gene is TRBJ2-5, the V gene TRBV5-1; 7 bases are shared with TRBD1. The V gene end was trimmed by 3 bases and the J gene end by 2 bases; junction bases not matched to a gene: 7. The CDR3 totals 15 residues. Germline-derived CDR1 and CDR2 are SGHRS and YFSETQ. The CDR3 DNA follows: TGCGCCAGCAGCTCGGCCCCGGGACAGCAAGAGACCCAGTACTTC. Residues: CASSSAPGQQETQYF.

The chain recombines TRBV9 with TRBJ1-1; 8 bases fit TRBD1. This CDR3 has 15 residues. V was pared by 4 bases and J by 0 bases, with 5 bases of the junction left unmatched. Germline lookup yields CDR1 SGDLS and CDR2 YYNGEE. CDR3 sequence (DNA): TGTGCCAGCAGCCCGTCGACAGGGGTGAACACTGAAGCTTTCTTT. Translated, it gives CASSPSTGVNTEAFF.

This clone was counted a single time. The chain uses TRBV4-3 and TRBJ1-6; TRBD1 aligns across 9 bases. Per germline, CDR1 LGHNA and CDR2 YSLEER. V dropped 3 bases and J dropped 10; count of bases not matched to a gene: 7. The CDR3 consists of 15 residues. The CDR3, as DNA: TGCGCCAGCAGCCAGTCCGGGACAGGGCTCTCACCCCTCCACTTT. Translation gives CASSQSGTGLSPLHF.

CDR3 sequence (DNA): TGTGCCAGCAGCTTGCAGGGGAACAATCAGCCCCAGCATTTT. Translating it yields CASSLQGNNQPQHF. This rearrangement joins TRBV5-4 to TRBJ1-5, with D possibly TRBD1 on 6 matching bases. The V and J ends lost 1 base and 3 bases respectively, with 8 bases between them. The CDR3 length is 14 residues. Germline CDR1 and CDR2: SGHNT and YYREEE (reference sequence).

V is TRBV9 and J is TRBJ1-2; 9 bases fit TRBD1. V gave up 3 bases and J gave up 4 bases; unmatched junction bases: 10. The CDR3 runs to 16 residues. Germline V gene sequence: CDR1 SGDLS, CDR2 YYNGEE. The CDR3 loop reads CASSEPRTGASYGYTF. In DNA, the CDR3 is TGTGCCAGCAGCGAACCTAGGACAGGGGCAAGCTATGGCTACACCTTC. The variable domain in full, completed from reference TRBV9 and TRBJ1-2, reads DSGVTQTPKHLITATGQRVTLRCSPRSGDLSVYWYQQSLDQGLQFLIQYYNGEERAKGNILERFSAQQFPDLHSELNLSSLELGDSALYFCASSEPRTGASYGYTFGSGTRLTVV.

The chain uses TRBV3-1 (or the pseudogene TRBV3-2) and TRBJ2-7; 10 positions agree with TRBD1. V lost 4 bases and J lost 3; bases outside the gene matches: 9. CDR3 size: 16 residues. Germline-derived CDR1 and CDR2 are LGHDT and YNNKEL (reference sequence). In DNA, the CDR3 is TGTGCCAGCAGCCGCCTTCCGGGACAGGGGATCTACGAGCAGTACTTC. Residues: CASSRLPGQGIYEQYF.